A single sample gave rise to the 31 T cell receptor beta chains below, sequenced in a study of cytomegalovirus exposure and HLA in healthy donors. The PCR used 60 Vbeta and 13 Jbeta primers. Produced via immunoSEQ multiplex PCR; TCRdb's table is partial and in-frame only. The sample records 210,000 or so clones, 75% to 80% being singletons. Sequences were obtained from PBMCs. Every receptor here comes from a man between 18 and 35 years old in good health and CMV-seronegative.

Note on this clone: The CDR3 does not end in the conserved phenylalanine or tryptophan, so this is likely a read error. The limits of the CDR3 on the DNA are not certain, so only TCRdb's listed CDR3 is given. The chain has TRBV5-6 and TRBJ2-7; TRBD1, the table's D call, lacks a check against the DNA. The germline CDR1 and CDR2 sequences are SGHDT and YYEEEE. The CDR3 contains 13 residues when both ends are counted. The CDR3 is CASSALLDRQPIL.

This clone was seen only a few times. This chain links TRBV6-5 with TRBJ1-2, with D unclear. The V gene lost 0 bases and the J gene lost 2 bases, with 10 bases spanning the gap. The germline V gene has CDR1 MNHEY and CDR2 SVGAGI. The CDR3 loop spans 15 amino acids. The CDR3 sequence: CASSYSSAGNYGYTF. In nucleotides, the CDR3 is TGTGCCAGCAGTTACTCGAGCGCGGGGAACTATGGCTACACCTTC.

V is TRBV7-3 and J is TRBJ2-2; possibly TRBD1 for D (6 bases). Deletions cut 0 bases from V and 6 bases from J, with 11 bases between. The length of the CDR3 is 15 residues. In germline, CDR1 is SGHTA, CDR2 FQGTGA. The CDR3 coding sequence is TGTGCCAGCAGCTTAACGACCAGGGGTTCCGGGGAGCTGTTTTTT. Translated, it gives CASSLTTRGSGELFF.

V usage is TRBV7-9 and J usage is TRBJ2-5; 8 nucleotides agree with TRBD2. The germline gives CDR1 SEHNR, CDR2 FQNEAQ (reference sequence). This CDR3 has 12 amino acids. The V gene end was trimmed by 11 bases and the J gene end by 4 bases; junction bases not matched to a gene: 6. The CDR3 protein is CAAAGGLETQYF. In DNA form, the CDR3 reads TGTGCCGCCGCGGGGGGCCTAGAGACCCAGTACTTC.

V usage is TRBV5-4 and J usage is TRBJ2-5; 12 nucleotides agree with TRBD2. Looked up from germline, CDR1 is SGHNT and CDR2 is YYREEE (reference sequence). This CDR3 has 16 amino acids. The junction had 4 bases not matched to a gene; V was cut back by 1 base and J by 3 bases. The CDR3 nucleotides read TGTGCCAGCAGCTTGCGGACTAGCGGGACAAAAGAGACCCAGTACTTC. Translated: CASSLRTSGTKETQYF.

This chain links TRBV28 with TRBJ1-6; a weak D match, TRBD1 (6 bases). Trimming removed 3 bases from V and 1 base from J, with 16 bases in between. The CDR3 is 18 residues long. Germline CDR1 reads MDHEN; CDR2 reads SYDVKM. DNA of the CDR3: TGTGCCAGCAGTTTCTCCAGGGGTTTAGGGTCCTATAATTCACCCCTCCACTTT. Its translation is CASSFSRGLGSYNSPLHF. Combining the CDR3 with reference TRBV28 and TRBJ1-6 gives the whole variable domain DVKVTQSSRYLVKRTGEKVFLECVQDMDHENMFWYRQDPGLGLRLIYFSYDVKMKEKGDIPEGYSVSREKKERFSLILESASTNQTSMYLCASSFSRGLGSYNSPLHFGNGTRLTVT.

This clone was recorded at least ten times. The chain joins TRBV7-2 to TRBJ2-1; D may be TRBD2 (6 bases). The CDR3 consists of 13 residues. V lost 6 bases, J lost 9 bases, and 15 bases lay in between. CDR1 is SGHTA and CDR2 is FQGNSA in the germline V gene. CDR3 sequence: CASRGTWGTEQFF. In DNA, the CDR3 is TGTGCCAGCAGAGGGACTTGGGGCACTGAGCAGTTCTTC.

The rearrangement joins TRBV7-2 to TRBJ1-2, with 9 bases aligning to TRBD1. The germline V gene encodes CDR1 SGHTA and CDR2 FQGNSA. This CDR3 comprises 15 residues. V lost 5 bases, J lost 2 bases, and 6 bases stayed unmatched. The CDR3 nucleotides are TGTGCCAGCAGCGGAGGGACAGGGCTAAACTATGGCTACACCTTC. Translation: CASSGGTGLNYGYTF.

The chain employs TRBV10-3 and TRBJ2-1; TRBD2 agrees at 8 bases. Germline V gives CDR1 ENHRY, CDR2 SYGVKD. This CDR3 comprises 19 residues. V was pared by 0 bases and J by 0 bases, with 10 bases of the junction left unmatched. CDR3 nucleotide sequence: TGTGCCATCAGTGAGTCAGGTAGCGGGGTGGGCCTCTCCTACAATGAGCAGTTCTTC. This sequence encodes CAISESGSGVGLSYNEQFF.

The CDR3, as DNA: TGCGCCAGCAGCGAACACCCCCAGGGGGCTGGCGAGCAGTACTTC. It yields the protein CASSEHPQGAGEQYF. The chain couples TRBV5-1 to TRBJ2-7; 8 bases are a match to TRBD1. Germline CDR1 is SGHRS and CDR2 is YFSETQ. The CDR3 loop spans 15 amino acids. V shed 4 bases and J 6 bases; nucleotides not matched to a gene: 12.

The V call is TRBV7-2, the J call TRBJ1-4; D is ambiguous. The V gene's germline CDR1 is SGHTA and CDR2 FQGNSA. Trimming took 1 base from V and 2 from J, leaving 11 bases between them. The CDR3 contains 16 residues. The DNA of the CDR3 is TGTGCCAGCAGCTTAGTATTGGGAGGTACTAATGAAAAACTGTTTTTT. This codes for CASSLVLGGTNEKLFF. The full variable domain, completed using reference TRBV7-2 and TRBJ1-4, is GAGVSQSPSNKVTEKGKDVELRCDPISGHTALYWYRQSLGQGLEFLIYFQGNSAPDKSGLPSDRFSAERTGGSVSTLTIQRTQQEDSAVYLCASSLVLGGTNEKLFFGSGTQLSVL.

About this clone: This sample also contains other DNA sequences that code for the same CDR3. The chain carries TRBV20-1 and TRBJ1-1, with D uncertain. The germline V and J ends were trimmed by 4 bases and 2 bases, with 5 bases remaining between them. The germline gives CDR1 DFQATT, CDR2 SNEGSKA (reference sequence). This CDR3 is built from 11 residues. CDR3 region: CSATKNTEAFF. In nucleotides, the CDR3 is TGCAGTGCTACAAAAAACACTGAAGCTTTCTTT.

V gene TRBV5-8 combines with J gene TRBJ2-7; TRBD2 might be the D (6 bases). Looked up from germline, CDR1 is SGHTS and CDR2 is YDEGEE. Between the trimmed V and J ends, which lost 3 bases and 3 bases, there was a span of 16 bases. The CDR3 contains 15 residues. CDR3 in amino acids: CASSSLRLGGYEQYF. CDR3 bases: TGTGCCAGCAGCTCCCTTCGGTTGGGGGGCTACGAGCAGTACTTC.

V gene TRBV4-2 combines with J gene TRBJ2-1; 8 nucleotides match TRBD2. The J segment lost 3 bases and the V segment lost 0 bases, leaving 7 bases of the junction unmatched. There are 17 residues in the CDR3. Germline V gene sequence: CDR1 LGHNA, CDR2 YNFKEQ. CDR3 region: CASSQDLSGGLYNEQFF. Written as DNA, the CDR3 is TGTGCCAGCAGCCAAGATCTCTCGGGAGGGCTCTACAATGAGCAGTTCTTC.

The J gene is TRBJ2-1, the V gene TRBV4-2; perhaps TRBD2 as D (6 bases). Germline-derived CDR1 and CDR2 are LGHNA and YNFKEQ. V lost 0 bases to trimming and J lost 8 bases, with 17 bases between them. The CDR3 consists of 16 residues. CDR3 in amino acids: CASSQDQAGRMDEQFF. The DNA of the CDR3 is TGTGCCAGCAGCCAAGATCAGGCGGGACGGATGGATGAGCAGTTCTTC.

J is TRBJ2-5 and V is TRBV5-1; weak D call: TRBD2 (6 bases). The CDR3 length is 14 residues. Germline loops: CDR1 SGHRS, CDR2 YFSETQ. V was pared by 5 bases and J by 2 bases, with 13 bases between. The CDR3 protein is CASSRDSEQETQYF. In nucleotides, the CDR3 is TGCGCCAGCAGTAGGGACTCTGAGCAAGAGACCCAGTACTTC.

The V and J genes are TRBV15 and TRBJ2-2; D possibly corresponds to TRBD1 (6 bases). The ends were cut back, 1 base at V and 0 bases at J, with 12 bases in the middle. Germline V CDR1 and CDR2: LNHNV, YYDKDF (reference sequence). The CDR3 has 17 residues. This chain's CDR3 is CATSRGYSGANTGELFF. The CDR3 DNA sequence: TGTGCCACCAGCAGAGGGTACTCAGGGGCGAACACCGGGGAGCTGTTTTTT.

This chain uses TRBV30 with TRBJ2-7; 7 bases map to TRBD1. V shed 0 bases and J 3 bases; nucleotides not matched to a gene: 14. This CDR3 contains 17 residues. Per the germline V gene, CDR1 is GTSNPN and CDR2 is SVGIG (reference sequence). The chain's CDR3 is CAWSVRWSTGASYEQYF. CDR3 nucleotides: TGTGCCTGGAGTGTACGGTGGAGTACAGGGGCTAGCTACGAGCAGTACTTC.

This rearrangement joins TRBV30 to TRBJ2-1; D uncertain. Germline CDR1 and CDR2: GTSNPN and SVGIG (reference sequence). The CDR3 is made up of 13 amino acids. Trimming pared 0 bases from V and 1 base from J, leaving 4 bases between. For the CDR3, the DNA is TGTGCCTGGAGTGTAACTTCCTACAATGAGCAGTTCTTC. Translated, it gives CAWSVTSYNEQFF.

V and J are TRBV7-9 and TRBJ1-2, with D perhaps TRBD1 (5 bases). The CDR3 is 15 amino acids. CDR1 is SEHNR and CDR2 is FQNEAQ in the germline V gene (reference sequence). V was cut by 2 bases and J by 8 bases, with 18 bases left in between. CDR3 coding DNA: TGTGCCAGCAGCTTATTCGACAGAGAAAGTGCGGGCTACACCTTC. This translates into CASSLFDRESAGYTF.

V is TRBV19 and J is TRBJ2-7; 7 nucleotides match TRBD1. J was trimmed by 4 bases and V by 3 bases; bases with no gene match: 9. The CDR3 has 15 residues. In germline, CDR1 is LNHDA, CDR2 SQIVND (reference sequence). CDR3 DNA sequence: TGTGCCAGTAGTATGTTTCCGGGACAGAATTACGAGCAGTACTTC. Protein: CASSMFPGQNYEQYF.

This rearrangement joins TRBV30 to TRBJ1-5, with TRBD1 as a possible D gene (5 bases). V lost 1 base to trimming and J lost 7 bases, with 20 bases between them. The germline V gene encodes CDR1 GTSNPN and CDR2 SVGIG (reference sequence). The CDR3 runs to 16 residues. CDR3 sequence: CAWSAFAPAGDQPQHF. The CDR3 bases are TGTGCCTGGAGTGCCTTTGCTCCTGCGGGGGACCAGCCCCAGCATTTT.

The genes are TRBV19 and TRBJ2-5; D gene ambiguous. The CDR3 contains 13 residues. Germline V lookup: CDR1 LNHDA, CDR2 SQIVND (reference sequence). V lost 4 bases to trimming and J lost 5 bases, with 11 bases between them. CDR3 in DNA: TGTGCCAGTAGTACCCGAATTCGGGAGACCCAGTACTTC. It codes for CASSTRIRETQYF.

This clone came up once. In DNA form, the CDR3 reads TGCAGTGCTAGACAGGTTCATGAGCAGTTCTTC. It encodes CSARQVHEQFF. The J gene is TRBJ2-1, the V gene TRBV20-1; D is uncertain. Germline V gives CDR1 DFQATT, CDR2 SNEGSKA (reference sequence). V lost 2 bases, J lost 8 bases, and 7 bases lay in between. The CDR3 spans 11 residues.

This chain uses TRBV7-5 with TRBJ2-2; TRBD1 was called by the table and not checked on the DNA. TRBV7-5 constitutes a pseudogene. The CDR3 has 16 residues. The chain's CDR3 is CARSPGQSGGTGELFF. For the CDR3, the DNA is TGTGCCAGAAGCCCGGGACAGTCTGGAGGGACCGGGGAGCTGTTTTTT.

This clone was picked up a small number of times. This chain uses TRBV2 with TRBJ2-7, with D uncertain. Germline V gene sequence: CDR1 SNHLY, CDR2 FYNNEI. CDR3 length equals 10 residues. Trimming removed 8 bases at V and 2 bases at J, with 4 bases between. The CDR3, as DNA: TGTGCCAGCGGGCCCTACGAGCAGTACTTC. As protein: CASGPYEQYF.

The chain has TRBV19 and TRBJ1-4; 9 bases are shared with TRBD1. Unmatched junction bases numbered 10, after V lost 4 bases and J lost 7 bases. CDR3 length: 16 amino acids. Germline V CDR1 and CDR2: LNHDA, SQIVND (reference sequence). The CDR3 sequence is CASSTGQGSVGEKLFF. CDR3 nucleotides: TGTGCCAGTAGTACGGGACAGGGATCCGTCGGTGAAAAACTGTTTTTT.

V usage is TRBV27 and J usage is TRBJ1-2, with TRBD1 matching over 7 bases. V shed 5 bases and J 4 bases; nucleotides not matched to a gene: 4. The CDR3 is made up of 13 amino acids. Germline V gives CDR1 MNHEY, CDR2 SMNVEV (reference sequence). The CDR3 nucleotides are TGTGCCAGCAGTACAGGGGTAGGCTATGGCTACACCTTC. Translation gives CASSTGVGYGYTF.

This chain links TRBV4-3 with TRBJ2-7, with no clear D. Germline lookup yields CDR1 LGHNA and CDR2 YSLEER. Trimming pared 0 bases from V and 0 bases from J, leaving 12 bases between. The CDR3 has 16 residues. CDR3 sequence (DNA): TGCGCCAGCAGCCAAGAACGGCAGGCCCCCTCCTACGAGCAGTACTTC. This translates into CASSQERQAPSYEQYF.

The sample holds one count of this clone. This chain joins TRBV30 and TRBJ2-7; D is undetermined. From germline, CDR1 is GTSNPN and CDR2 SVGIG (reference sequence). The CDR3 spans 11 residues. The V gene lost 1 base and the J gene lost 6 bases, with 7 bases spanning the gap. CDR3 DNA: TGTGCCTGGAGTGCCGGTGGCGAGCAGTACTTC. This gives the protein CAWSAGGEQYF.

The chain couples TRBV6-6 to TRBJ1-4; 9 nucleotides align to TRBD1. Germline V CDR1 and CDR2: MNHNY, SVGAGI (reference sequence). The V and J ends lost 6 bases and 8 bases, in that order; junction bases with no gene match: 4. The CDR3 is 13 amino acids. The CDR3 is CASSLTGGEKLFF. DNA for the CDR3: TGTGCCAGCAGCCTGACAGGGGGAGAAAAACTGTTTTTT.